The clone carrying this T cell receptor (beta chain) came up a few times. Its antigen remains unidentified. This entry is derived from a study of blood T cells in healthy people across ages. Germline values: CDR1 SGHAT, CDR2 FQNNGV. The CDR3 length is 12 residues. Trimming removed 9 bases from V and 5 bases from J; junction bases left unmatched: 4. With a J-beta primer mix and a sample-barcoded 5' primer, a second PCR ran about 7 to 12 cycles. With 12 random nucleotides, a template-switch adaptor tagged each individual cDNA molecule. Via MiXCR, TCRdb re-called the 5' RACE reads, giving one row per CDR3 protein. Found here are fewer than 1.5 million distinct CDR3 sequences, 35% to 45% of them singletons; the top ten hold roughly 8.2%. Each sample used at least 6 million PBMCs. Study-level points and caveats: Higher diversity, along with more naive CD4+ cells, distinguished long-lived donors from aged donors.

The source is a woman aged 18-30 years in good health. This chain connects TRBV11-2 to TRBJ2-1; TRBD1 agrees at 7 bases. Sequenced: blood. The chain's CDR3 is CASKQGHNEQFF. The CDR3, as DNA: TGTGCCAGTAAACAGGGGCACAATGAGCAGTTCTTC.